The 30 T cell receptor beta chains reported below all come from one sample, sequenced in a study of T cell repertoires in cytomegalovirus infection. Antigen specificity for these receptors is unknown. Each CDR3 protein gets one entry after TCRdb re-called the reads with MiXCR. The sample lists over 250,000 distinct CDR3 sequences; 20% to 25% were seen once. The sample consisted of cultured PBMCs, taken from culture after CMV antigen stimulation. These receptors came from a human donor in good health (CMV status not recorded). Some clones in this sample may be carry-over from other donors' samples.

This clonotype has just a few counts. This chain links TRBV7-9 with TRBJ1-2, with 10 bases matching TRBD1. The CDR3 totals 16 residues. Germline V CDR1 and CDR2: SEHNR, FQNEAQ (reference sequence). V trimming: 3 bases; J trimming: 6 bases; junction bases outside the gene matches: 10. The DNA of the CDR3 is TGTGCCAGCAGCTTTCCGGACAGGGGGTTAAAGGATGGCTACACCTTC. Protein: CASSFPDRGLKDGYTF.

In DNA, the CDR3 is TGTGCCAGCAGTTTTTTTGCTGGCGCCTACAATGAGCAGTTCTTC. Residues: CASSFFAGAYNEQFF. V is TRBV12-3 or TRBV12-4 and J is TRBJ2-1; D unresolved. The V end lost 3 bases, the J end lost 2 bases, and 11 bases lay between the germline ends. The CDR3 totals 15 residues.

Here the CDR3 reads CASSPQGRGSYEQYV. CDR3 DNA: TGTGCCAGCAGCCCCCAGGGACGGGGGTCCTACGAGCAGTACGTC. The chain uses TRBV11-2 and TRBJ2-7; D is possibly TRBD2 (6 bases). The ends were cut back, 5 bases at V and 1 base at J, with 15 bases in the middle. Germline V CDR1 and CDR2: SGHAT, FQNNGV. This CDR3 comprises 15 residues.

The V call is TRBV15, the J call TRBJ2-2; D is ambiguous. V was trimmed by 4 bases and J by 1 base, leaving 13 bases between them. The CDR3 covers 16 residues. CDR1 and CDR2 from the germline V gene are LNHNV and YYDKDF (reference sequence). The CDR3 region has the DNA TGTGCCACCAGCAAAGGGTTTCGGAGGAACACCGGGGAGCTGTTTTTT. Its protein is CATSKGFRRNTGELFF.

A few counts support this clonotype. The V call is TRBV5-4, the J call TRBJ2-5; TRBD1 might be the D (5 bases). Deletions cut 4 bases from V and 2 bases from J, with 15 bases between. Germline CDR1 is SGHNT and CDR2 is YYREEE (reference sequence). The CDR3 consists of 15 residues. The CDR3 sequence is CASSLEGVKQETQYF. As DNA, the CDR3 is TGTGCCAGCAGCCTAGAAGGGGTGAAACAAGAGACCCAGTACTTC.

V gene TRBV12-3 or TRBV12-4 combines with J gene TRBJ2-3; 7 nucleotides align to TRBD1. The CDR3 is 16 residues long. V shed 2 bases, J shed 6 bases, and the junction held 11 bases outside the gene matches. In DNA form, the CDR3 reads TGTGCCAGCAGTTTATCGGACAGGCGCCTCAGGGATACGCAGTATTTT. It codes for CASSLSDRRLRDTQYF.

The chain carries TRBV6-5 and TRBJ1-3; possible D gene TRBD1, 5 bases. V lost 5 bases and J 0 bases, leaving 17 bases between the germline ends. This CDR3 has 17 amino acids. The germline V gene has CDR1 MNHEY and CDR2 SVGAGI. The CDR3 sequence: CASSLGALQLSGNTIYF. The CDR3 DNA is TGTGCCAGCAGTCTCGGGGCTCTACAACTCTCTGGAAACACCATATATTTT.

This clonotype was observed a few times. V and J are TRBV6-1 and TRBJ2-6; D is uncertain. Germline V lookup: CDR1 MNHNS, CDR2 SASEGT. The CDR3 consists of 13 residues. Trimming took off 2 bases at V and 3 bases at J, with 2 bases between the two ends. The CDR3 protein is CASSEYGANVLTF. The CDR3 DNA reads TGTGCCAGCAGTGAATATGGGGCCAACGTCCTGACTTTC.

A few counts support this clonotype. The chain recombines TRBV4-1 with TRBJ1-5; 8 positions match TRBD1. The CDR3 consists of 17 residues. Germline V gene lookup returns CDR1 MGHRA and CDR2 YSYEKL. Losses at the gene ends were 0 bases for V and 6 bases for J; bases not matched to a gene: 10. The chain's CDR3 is CASSQDSAGQDVQPQHF. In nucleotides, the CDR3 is TGCGCCAGCAGCCAAGACTCGGCGGGACAGGATGTTCAGCCCCAGCATTTT.

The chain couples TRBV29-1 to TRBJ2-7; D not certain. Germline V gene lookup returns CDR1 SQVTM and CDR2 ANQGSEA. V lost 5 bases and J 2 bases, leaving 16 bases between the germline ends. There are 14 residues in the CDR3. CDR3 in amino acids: CSVSPPAGTYEQYF. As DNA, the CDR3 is TGCAGCGTTTCTCCCCCTGCAGGTACCTACGAGCAGTACTTC.

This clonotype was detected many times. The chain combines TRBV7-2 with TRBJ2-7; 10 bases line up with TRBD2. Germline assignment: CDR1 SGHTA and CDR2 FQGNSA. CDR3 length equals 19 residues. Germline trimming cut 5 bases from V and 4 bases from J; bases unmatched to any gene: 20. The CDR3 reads CASSPAGLASSNDPYEQYV. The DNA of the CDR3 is TGTGCCAGCAGCCCTGCGGGACTAGCGAGTTCCAATGACCCGTACGAGCAGTACGTC.

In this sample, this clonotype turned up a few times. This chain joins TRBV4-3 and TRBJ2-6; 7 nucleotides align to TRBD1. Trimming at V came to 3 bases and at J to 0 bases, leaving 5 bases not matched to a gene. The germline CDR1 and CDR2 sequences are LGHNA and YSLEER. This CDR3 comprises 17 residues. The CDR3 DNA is TGCGCCAGCAGCCAGGAACAGGGGTACTCTGGGGCCAACGTCCTGACTTTC. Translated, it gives CASSQEQGYSGANVLTF.

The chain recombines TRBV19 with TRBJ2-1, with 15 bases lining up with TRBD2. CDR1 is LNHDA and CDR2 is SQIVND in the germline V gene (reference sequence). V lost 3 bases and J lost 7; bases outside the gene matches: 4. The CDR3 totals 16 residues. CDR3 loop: CASSIMGLAGGNEQFF. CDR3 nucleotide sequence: TGTGCCAGTAGTATCATGGGACTAGCGGGAGGAAATGAGCAGTTCTTC.

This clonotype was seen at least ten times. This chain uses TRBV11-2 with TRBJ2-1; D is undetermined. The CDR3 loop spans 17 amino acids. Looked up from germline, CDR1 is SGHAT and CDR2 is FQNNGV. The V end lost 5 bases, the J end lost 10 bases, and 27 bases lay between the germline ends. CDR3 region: CASSGNSFGSGISEQFF. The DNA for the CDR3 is TGTGCCAGCAGCGGAAATAGTTTTGGGTCAGGAATTTCGGAGCAGTTCTTC.

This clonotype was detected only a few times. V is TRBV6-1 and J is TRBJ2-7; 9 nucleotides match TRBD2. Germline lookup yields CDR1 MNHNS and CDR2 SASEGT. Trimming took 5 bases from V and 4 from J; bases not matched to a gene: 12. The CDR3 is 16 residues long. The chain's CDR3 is CASSRSAGGVSYEQYF. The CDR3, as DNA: TGTGCCAGCAGTCGAAGCGCGGGAGGGGTGTCGTACGAGCAGTACTTC.

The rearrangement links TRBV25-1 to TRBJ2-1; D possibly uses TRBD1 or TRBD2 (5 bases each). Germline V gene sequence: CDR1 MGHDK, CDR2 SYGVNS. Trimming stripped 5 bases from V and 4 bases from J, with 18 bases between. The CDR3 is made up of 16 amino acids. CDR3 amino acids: CASSKTSGRAYNEQFF. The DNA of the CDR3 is TGTGCCAGCAGTAAAACCTCGGGACGGGCTTACAATGAGCAGTTCTTC.

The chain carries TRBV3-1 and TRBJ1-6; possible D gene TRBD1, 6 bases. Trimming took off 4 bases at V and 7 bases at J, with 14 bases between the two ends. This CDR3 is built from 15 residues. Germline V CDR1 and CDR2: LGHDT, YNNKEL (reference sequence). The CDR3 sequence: CASSPTGPGNSPLHF. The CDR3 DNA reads TGTGCCAGCAGCCCCACAGGGCCGGGGAATTCACCCCTCCACTTT.

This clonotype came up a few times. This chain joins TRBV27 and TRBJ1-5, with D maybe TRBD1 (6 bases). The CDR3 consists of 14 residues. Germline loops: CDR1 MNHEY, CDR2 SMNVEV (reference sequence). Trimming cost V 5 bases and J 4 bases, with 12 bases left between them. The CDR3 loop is CASSLQGWNQPQHF. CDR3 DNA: TGTGCCAGCAGTCTCCAGGGGTGGAATCAGCCCCAGCATTTT.

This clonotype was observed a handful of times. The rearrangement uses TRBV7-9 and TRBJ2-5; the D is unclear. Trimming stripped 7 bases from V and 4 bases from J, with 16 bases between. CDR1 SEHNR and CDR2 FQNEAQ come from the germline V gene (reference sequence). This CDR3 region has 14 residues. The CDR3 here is CASTSLGGGETQYF. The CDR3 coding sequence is TGTGCCAGCACCTCTTTGGGCGGCGGAGAGACCCAGTACTTC.

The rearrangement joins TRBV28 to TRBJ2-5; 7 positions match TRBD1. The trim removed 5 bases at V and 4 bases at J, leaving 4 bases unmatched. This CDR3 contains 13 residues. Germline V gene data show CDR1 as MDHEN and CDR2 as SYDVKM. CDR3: CASSTGALETQYF. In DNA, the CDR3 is TGTGCCAGCAGTACAGGGGCCCTAGAGACCCAGTACTTC.

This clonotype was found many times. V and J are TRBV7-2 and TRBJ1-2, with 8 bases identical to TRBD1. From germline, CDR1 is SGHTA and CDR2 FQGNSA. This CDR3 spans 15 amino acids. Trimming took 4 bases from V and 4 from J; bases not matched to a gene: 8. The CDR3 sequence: CASSSDRARVYGYTF. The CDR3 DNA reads TGTGCCAGCAGCTCGGACAGGGCACGTGTCTATGGCTACACCTTC.

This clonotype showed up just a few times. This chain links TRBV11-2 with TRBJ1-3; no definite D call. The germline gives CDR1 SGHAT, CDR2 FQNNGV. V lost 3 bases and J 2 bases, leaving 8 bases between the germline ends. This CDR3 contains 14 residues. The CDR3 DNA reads TGTGCCAGCAGCTTCGCAGCCACTGGAAACACCATATATTTT. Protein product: CASSFAATGNTIYF.

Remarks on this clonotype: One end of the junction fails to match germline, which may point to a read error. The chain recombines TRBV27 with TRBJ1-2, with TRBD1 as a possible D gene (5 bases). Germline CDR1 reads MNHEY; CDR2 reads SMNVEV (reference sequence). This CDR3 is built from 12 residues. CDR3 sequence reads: CASSSFSGGLRF. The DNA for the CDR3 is TGTGCCAGCAGTTCCTTCAGCGGGGGACTACGCTTC.

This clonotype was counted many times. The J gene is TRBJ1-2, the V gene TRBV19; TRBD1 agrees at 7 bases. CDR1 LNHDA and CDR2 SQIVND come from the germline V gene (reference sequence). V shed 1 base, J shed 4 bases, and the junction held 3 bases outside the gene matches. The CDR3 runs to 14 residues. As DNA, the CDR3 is TGTGCCAGTAGTATAGCCCGGGACAGCTATGGCTACACCTTC. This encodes CASSIARDSYGYTF.

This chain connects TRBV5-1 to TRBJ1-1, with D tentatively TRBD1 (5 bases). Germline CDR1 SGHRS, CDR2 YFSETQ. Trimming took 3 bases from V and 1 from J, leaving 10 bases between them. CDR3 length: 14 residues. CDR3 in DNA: TGCGCCAGCAGCTCGGTGACAGCGAACACTGAAGCTTTCTTT. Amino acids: CASSSVTANTEAFF.

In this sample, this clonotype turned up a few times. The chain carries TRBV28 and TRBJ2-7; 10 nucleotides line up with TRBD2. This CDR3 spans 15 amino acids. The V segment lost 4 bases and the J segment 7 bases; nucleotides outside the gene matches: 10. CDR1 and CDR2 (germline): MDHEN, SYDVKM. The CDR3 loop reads CASSSAAGGSGEQYV. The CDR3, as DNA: TGTGCCAGCAGTTCTGCAGCGGGAGGGTCGGGGGAGCAGTACGTC.

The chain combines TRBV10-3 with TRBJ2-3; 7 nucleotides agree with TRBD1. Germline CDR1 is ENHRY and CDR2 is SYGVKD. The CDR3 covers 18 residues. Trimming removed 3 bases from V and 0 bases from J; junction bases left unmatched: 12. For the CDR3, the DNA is TGTGCCATCAGTGACCGACAGGGTTTCTTATCTAGCACAGATACGCAGTATTTT. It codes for CAISDRQGFLSSTDTQYF.

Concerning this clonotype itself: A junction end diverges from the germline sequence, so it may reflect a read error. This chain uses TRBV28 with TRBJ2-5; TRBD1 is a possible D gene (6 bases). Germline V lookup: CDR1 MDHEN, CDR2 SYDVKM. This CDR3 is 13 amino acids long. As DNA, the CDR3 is TGTGCCAGCAGCCGGGACATTCAAGAGACCAAGTACTTC. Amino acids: CASSRDIQETKYF.

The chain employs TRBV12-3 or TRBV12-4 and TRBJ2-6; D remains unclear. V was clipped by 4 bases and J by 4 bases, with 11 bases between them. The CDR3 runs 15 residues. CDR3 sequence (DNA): TGTGCCAGCAGTTCTGAACCTGAGGGGGCCAACGTCCTGACTTTC. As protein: CASSSEPEGANVLTF.

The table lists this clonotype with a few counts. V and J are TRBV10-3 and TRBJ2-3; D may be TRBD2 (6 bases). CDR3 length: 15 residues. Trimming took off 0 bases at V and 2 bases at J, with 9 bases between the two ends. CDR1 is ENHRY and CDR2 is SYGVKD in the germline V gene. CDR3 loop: CAISESTRTTDTQYF. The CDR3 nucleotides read TGTGCCATCAGTGAGTCGACTAGAACCACAGATACGCAGTATTTT.